This is a list of T cell receptor beta chains from one sample in a study of blood T cell repertoires in COVID-19. Clones were read by immunoSEQ multiplex PCR, and TCRdb kept only the in-frame ones, dropping some. Of 100,000 to 150,000 clones listed, 85% to 90% are singletons. The specimen was peripheral blood. The receptors come from a human donor in a cohort sampled during active COVID-19. Both conserved end residues are part of each CDR3. The order of the fields is J gene, D gene, V gene, clone size, CDR3 protein, CDR3 DNA. D genes are given only for firm matches. Expanded clones get a size class; other rows say once, few or many, or leave the size out.

TRBJ2-5 - TRBV11-2 - CASSFWGDQETQYF TGTGCCAGCAGCTTCTGGGGGGATCAAGAGACCCAGTACTTC
TRBJ1-6 - TRBV30 - CAWSFRGNSPLHF TGTGCCTGGAGTTTCAGGGGTAATTCACCCCTCCACTTT
TRBJ1-2 TRBD1 TRBV6-5 once CASSYYQGARHGYTF TGTGCCAGCAGTTACTACCAGGGGGCGCGTCATGGCTACACCTTC
TRBJ2-2 - TRBV4-1 - CASSQETSIGELFF TGCGCCAGCAGCCAAGAAACTAGCATCGGGGAGCTGTTTTTT
TRBJ2-7 TRBD2 TRBV3-1/TRBV3-2 - CASSPTLAGVSSYEQYF TGTGCCAGCAGCCCGACCCTAGCGGGGGTCAGCTCCTACGAGCAGTACTTC
TRBJ1-1 TRBD1 TRBV5-1 - CASSIGQGAYEAFF TGCGCCAGCAGCATTGGACAGGGGGCCTATGAAGCTTTCTTT
TRBJ2-7 TRBD1 TRBV18 - CASSLGQGLPEQYF TGTGCCAGCTCACTAGGACAGGGTCTTCCCGAGCAGTACTTC
TRBJ2-7 TRBD2 TRBV7-2 - CASSLGGSRYEQYF TGTGCCAGCAGCCTCGGGGGGTCCCGTTACGAGCAGTACTTC
TRBJ2-2 - TRBV27 - CASRRQNTGELFF TGTGCCAGCAGGAGACAGAACACCGGGGAGCTGTTTTTT
TRBJ1-5 - TRBV7-9 few CASSLGTGAGNQPQHF TGTGCCAGCAGCTTAGGAACTGGGGCAGGGAACCAGCCCCAGCATTTT
TRBJ1-1 - TRBV29-1 - CSVSGGQGTEAFF TGCAGCGTCTCGGGGGGGCAGGGCACTGAAGCTTTCTTT
TRBJ1-1 TRBD1 TRBV4-1 - CASSQKFLRGTGVTEAFF TGCGCCAGCAGCCAAAAGTTTCTTCGGGGGACAGGGGTAACCGAAGCTTTCTTT
TRBJ2-3 TRBD1 TRBV5-6 - CASSASTGDEPDTQYF TGTGCCAGCAGCGCCTCGACAGGGGATGAGCCAGATACGCAGTATTTT
TRBJ2-7 - TRBV6-5 - CASREASYTTYEQYF TGTGCCAGCAGAGAGGCGTCTTATACCACCTACGAGCAGTACTTC
TRBJ2-5 - TRBV7-9 - CASSSTAKETQYF TGTGCCAGCAGCTCGACTGCTAAAGAGACCCAGTACTTC
TRBJ2-7 - TRBV23-1 - CASSQSLRGLPYEQYF TGCGCCAGCAGTCAGTCCCTCAGGGGCTTACCCTACGAGCAGTACTTC
TRBJ2-3 - TRBV1 - CTSSLLRTGRPDTQYF TGCACCAGCAGCCTTTTAAGGACAGGGCGGCCAGATACGCAGTATTTT
TRBJ2-3 - TRBV28 - CASSFLSQPSRREQYF TGTGCCAGCAGTTTCTTGTCCCAACCATCCCGGAGAGAGCAGTATTTT
TRBJ1-1 TRBD1 TRBV5-1 once CASSGQTGMNTEAFF TGCGCCAGCAGCGGGCAGACAGGGATGAACACTGAAGCTTTCTTT
TRBJ1-6 TRBD1 TRBV5-1 - CASSLVQGQGPLHF TGCGCCAGCAGCTTGGTACAGGGACAGGGACCCCTCCACTTT
TRBJ2-1 TRBD2 TRBV27 - CASSLGGRMHEQFF TGTGCCAGCAGTTTAGGCGGGAGGATGCATGAGCAGTTCTTC
TRBJ2-3 TRBD2 TRBV4-1 - CASSQDWTSGRAFRDTQYF TGCGCCAGCAGCCAAGATTGGACTAGCGGGAGGGCCTTTAGGGATACGCAGTATTTT
TRBJ2-3 - TRBV4-2 - CASSQEAQSEDTQYF TGTGCCAGCAGCCAAGAGGCACAGTCAGAAGATACGCAGTATTTT
TRBJ2-3 TRBD2 TRBV5-1 - CATATSGSTDTQYF TGCGCCACCGCAACTAGCGGGAGCACAGATACGCAGTATTTT
TRBJ2-3 - TRBV19 - CASSISVSHTQYF TGTGCCAGTAGTATCTCAGTTTCACATACGCAGTATTTT
TRBJ2-5 TRBD2 TRBV7-8 - CASSRSGGFDQETQYF TGTGCCAGCAGCCGAAGCGGGGGGTTCGACCAAGAGACCCAGTACTTC
TRBJ1-1 TRBD1 TRBV5-1 - CASSLVGQGNTEAFF TGCGCCAGCAGCTTGGTGGGACAGGGGAACACTGAAGCTTTCTTT
TRBJ2-3 - TRBV5-1 - CASSLEGIPGTQYF TGCGCCAGCAGCTTAGAGGGAATTCCCGGGACGCAGTATTTT
TRBJ1-1 - TRBV5-4 - CASSSDRVSRTEAFF TGTGCCAGCAGCTCAGACCGGGTGTCACGGACTGAAGCTTTCTTT
TRBJ2-3 TRBD2 TRBV5-4 - CASSPAGADTQYF TGTGCCAGCAGCCCCGCGGGGGCAGATACGCAGTATTTT
TRBJ1-1 - TRBV2 - CATQGWTENTEAFF TGTGCCACCCAAGGGTGGACAGAGAACACTGAAGCTTTCTTT
TRBJ2-7 - TRBV7-2 - CASSLSQGPYEQYF TGTGCCAGCAGCTTATCGCAGGGGCCCTACGAGCAGTACTTC
TRBJ2-5 - TRBV5-1 - CASSLVGAETQYF TGCGCCAGCAGCTTGGTGGGGGCCGAGACCCAGTACTTC
TRBJ2-1 TRBD2 TRBV5-1 - CASRLTSGGSYNEQFF TGCGCCAGCAGACTAACTAGCGGGGGGTCCTACAATGAGCAGTTCTTC
TRBJ2-7 TRBD1 TRBV30 - CAWSASTGGWGEQYF TGTGCCTGGAGCGCCTCGACAGGGGGTTGGGGCGAGCAGTACTTC
TRBJ2-7 TRBD1 TRBV5-4 - CASSLRTGTITYEQYF TGTGCCAGCAGCCTCCGGACAGGGACGATAACCTACGAGCAGTACTTC
TRBJ2-2 TRBD2 TRBV6-5 - CAGRLAGGNTGELFF TGTGCCGGCCGACTAGCGGGGGGGAACACCGGGGAGCTGTTTTTT